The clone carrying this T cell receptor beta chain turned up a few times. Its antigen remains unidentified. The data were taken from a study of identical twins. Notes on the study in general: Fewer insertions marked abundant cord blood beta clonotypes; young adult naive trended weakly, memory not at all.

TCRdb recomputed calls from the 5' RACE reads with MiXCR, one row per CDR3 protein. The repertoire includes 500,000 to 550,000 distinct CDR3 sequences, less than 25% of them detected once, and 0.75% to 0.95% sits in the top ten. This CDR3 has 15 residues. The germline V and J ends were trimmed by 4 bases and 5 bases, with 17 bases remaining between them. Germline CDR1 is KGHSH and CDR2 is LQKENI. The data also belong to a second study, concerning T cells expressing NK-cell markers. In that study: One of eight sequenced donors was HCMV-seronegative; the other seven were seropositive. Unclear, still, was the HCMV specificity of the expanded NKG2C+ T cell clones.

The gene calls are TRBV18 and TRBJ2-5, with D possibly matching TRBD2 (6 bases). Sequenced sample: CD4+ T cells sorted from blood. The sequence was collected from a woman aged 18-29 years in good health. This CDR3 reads CASSRGTRNVETQYF. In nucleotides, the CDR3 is TGTGCCAGCTCACGCGGGACTCGGAATGTTGAGACCCAGTACTTC.